The source of this TCR beta chain is a study of vaccination and CD4 T cells after COVID-19. CDR3 length equals 14 residues. V shed 0 bases and J shed 1 base, with 6 bases lying between them. As to treatment: roughly 11-day PBMC culture with coronavirus spike peptide pools or control peptides (ViraFEST assay). As concerns this clonotype: As yet, its antigen is unknown.

Scientists ran DNA taken from cultured CD4+ T cells through the Oncomine TCR Beta short-read assay for sequencing. One entry per CDR3 protein, called by TCRdb with MiXCR from the PCR reads. The sample includes about 17,000 distinct CDR3 sequences, approximately 47% seen only once; the top ten take around 20%. J is TRBJ1-1 and V is TRBV12-3 or TRBV12-4; no clear D gene. The sequenced sample was CD4+ T cells from blood, cultured in vitro, obtained before SARS-CoV-2 vaccination. The sequence was collected from a human donor who received a COVID-19 vaccine. In nucleotides, the CDR3 is TGTGCCAGCAGTTTAGCGGGCAAGAACACTGAAGCTTTCTTT. As protein: CASSLAGKNTEAFF.